A selection of T cell receptor beta chains follows, all from one sample in a study of blood T cells in healthy people across ages. TCRdb processed the 5' RACE reads anew with MiXCR; each CDR3 protein has one entry. Here the sample spans under 2 million distinct CDR3 sequences, roughly 30% being singletons. The specimen sequenced was blood. These receptors were taken from a woman under 40 in good health. The conserved cysteine and the conserved F or W are not part of the CDR3 here.

V	J	CDR3
TRBV6-5	TRBJ2-2	ASSYSESAGELF
TRBV29-1	TRBJ2-1	SVDTTPSSYNEQF
TRBV11-2	TRBJ2-3	ASSGLAGESTDTQY
TRBV6-6	TRBJ1-2	ASRLNYGYT
TRBV27	TRBJ1-4	ASGSLSTGAEKLF
TRBV6-1	TRBJ1-1	ASSGKPGQGVNTEAF
TRBV7-2	TRBJ2-1	ASSLVSRAETQF
TRBV20-1	TRBJ2-7	SANLAGSIGEQY
TRBV27	TRBJ2-7	ASSPGLAGIYEQY
TRBV20-1	TRBJ1-5	SQKTGDQPQH
TRBV7-8	TRBJ2-3	ASSLAAGSSTDTQY
TRBV20-1	TRBJ2-7	SASTGLGYEQY
TRBV3-1	TRBJ1-4	ASSRKSATNEKLF
TRBV11-2	TRBJ2-7	ASSFTDTNYEQY
TRBV29-1	TRBJ2-6	SVEGQGTPGANVLT
TRBV7-2	TRBJ2-7	ASSLVGTPSYEQY
TRBV15	TRBJ1-3	ATSLPQISGNTIY
TRBV10-2	TRBJ2-3	ASSERISTDTQY
TRBV11-2	TRBJ2-3	ASSCWGRDCTDTQY
TRBV7-2	TRBJ2-7	ASSSTSGTSYEQY
TRBV20-1	TRBJ2-7	SARGTRTGVYEQY
TRBV4-2	TRBJ2-7	ASSQATGQSYEQY
TRBV4-1	TRBJ2-6	ASSQEGQGSGANVLT
TRBV20-1	TRBJ2-7	SATLGRRGTDYEQY
TRBV20-1	TRBJ1-6	SAGEGVNSPLH
TRBV6-4	TRBJ2-1	ASSDPGQGINNEQF
TRBV20-1	TRBJ2-7	SVGSGTVSYEQY
TRBV20-1	TRBJ2-5	SAKMGAGETQY
TRBV29-1	TRBJ2-7	SVGVADDFSYEQY
TRBV20-1	TRBJ2-1	SARGAGGAFYNEQF
TRBV20-1	TRBJ2-1	SARDRGGINEQF
TRBV4-2	TRBJ1-2	ASSQDTRGPGYT
TRBV6-5	TRBJ1-1	ASSFLLGGSPEAF
TRBV20-1	TRBJ2-7	SARDRGGTLY
TRBV20-1	TRBJ2-7	SAHTGVSYEQY
TRBV6-1	TRBJ1-2	ASSESITYGYT
TRBV3-1	TRBJ1-1	ASSQAHRNTEAF
TRBV20-1	TRBJ2-7	SARTSSGSTGHEQY
TRBV6-5	TRBJ2-3	ASSYPLSPAGGITDTQY
TRBV5-1	TRBJ2-3	AGSLRPTGADAQY
TRBV20-1	TRBJ1-2	NAGQGGYGYT
TRBV12-3/TRBV12-4	TRBJ2-1	ASSLFPTTGDEQF
TRBV7-9	TRBJ1-4	ASSLIVNEKLF
TRBV11-2	TRBJ2-7	ASSLYDEQY
TRBV12-3/TRBV12-4	TRBJ2-7	ASSLASRTEQY
TRBV7-3	TRBJ2-3	ASSSTGVNTDTQY
TRBV7-9	TRBJ2-6	ASSLSWGSGANVLT
TRBV4-2	TRBJ2-7	ASSQELQTYEQY
TRBV18	TRBJ2-1	ASSKAGGPYNEQF
TRBV4-2	TRBJ2-7	ANSQEGGRTYEQY
TRBV21-1	.	ASSMGGSFGEQY
TRBV14	TRBJ2-5	ASSQEASGRQETQY
TRBV7-6	TRBJ2-7	ASSFGRGGLAEQY
TRBV10-2	TRBJ2-3	ASSGGTGGTDTQY
TRBV14	TRBJ1-1	ASSPTGDEAF